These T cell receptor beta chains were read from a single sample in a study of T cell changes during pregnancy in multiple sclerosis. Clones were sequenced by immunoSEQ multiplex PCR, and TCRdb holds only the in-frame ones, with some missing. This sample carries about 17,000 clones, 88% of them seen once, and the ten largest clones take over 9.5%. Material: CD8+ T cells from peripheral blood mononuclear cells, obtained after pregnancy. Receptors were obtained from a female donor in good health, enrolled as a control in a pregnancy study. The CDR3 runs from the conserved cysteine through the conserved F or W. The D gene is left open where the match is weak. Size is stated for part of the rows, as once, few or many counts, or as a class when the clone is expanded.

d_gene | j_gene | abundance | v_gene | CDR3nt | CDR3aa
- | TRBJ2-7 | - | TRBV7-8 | TGTGCCAGCGCCCCGGGTGGCGGCGAGCAGTACTTC | CASAPGGGEQYF
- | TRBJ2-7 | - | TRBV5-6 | TGTGCCAGCAGCCTCCGCCTTTACAGGTACGAGCAGTACTTC | CASSLRLYRYEQYF
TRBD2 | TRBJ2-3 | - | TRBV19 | TGTGCCAGTAGTTCCCGACGAAGAGACCTAGCGGGGGAGCTCAATACGCAGTATTTT | CASSSRRRDLAGELNTQYF
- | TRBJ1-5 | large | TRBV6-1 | TGTGCCAGCAGTGACGGTCAGGGAGGCGGCCAGCCCCAGCATTTT | CASSDGQGGGQPQHF
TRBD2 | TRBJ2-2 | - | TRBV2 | TGTGCCAGCAGTGTAGTAGCGGGGGGGACGTTTACCGGGGAGCTGTTTTTT | CASSVVAGGTFTGELFF
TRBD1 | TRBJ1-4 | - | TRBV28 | TGTGCCAGCAGTGTTCCCGGGACAGGACGCAATGAAAAACTGTTTTTT | CASSVPGTGRNEKLFF
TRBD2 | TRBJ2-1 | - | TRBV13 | TGTGCCAGCAGCTCCCTAGCGGGGGCCACCAATGAGCAGTTCTTC | CASSSLAGATNEQFF
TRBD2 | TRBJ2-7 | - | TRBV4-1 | TGCGCCAGCAGCACAGGACTAGCGAGTGTCTACGAGCAGTACTTC | CASSTGLASVYEQYF
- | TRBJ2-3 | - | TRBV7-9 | TGTGCCAGCAGCTCCACGGGGGTAGGAGATACGCAGTATTTT | CASSSTGVGDTQYF
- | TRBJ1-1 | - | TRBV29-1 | TGCAGCGTCCCCCACCCCCAAGGGGCGCACACTGAAGCTTTCTTT | CSVPHPQGAHTEAFF
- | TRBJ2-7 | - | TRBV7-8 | TGTGCCAGCAGCTTAGCGCTGGCCTATAAAGCGGGCCCGACCTACGAGCAGTACTTC | CASSLALAYKAGPTYEQYF
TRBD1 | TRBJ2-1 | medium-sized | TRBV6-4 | TGTGCCAGCAGTCCGGGACAGGGGACGGAGGAGCAGTTCTTC | CASSPGQGTEEQFF
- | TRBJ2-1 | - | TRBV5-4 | TGTGCCAGCAGCCGTGGGCCTATTGAGCAGTTCTTC | CASSRGPIEQFF
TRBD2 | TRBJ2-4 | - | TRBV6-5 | TGTGCCAGCAGTTACTCACTAGCGGGGCAAAACATTCAGTACTTC | CASSYSLAGQNIQYF
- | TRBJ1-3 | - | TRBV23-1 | TGCGCCACCAGCCCACTTACGAGGAAGGGAAACACCATATATTTT | CATSPLTRKGNTIYF
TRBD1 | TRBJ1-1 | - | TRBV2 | TGTGCCAGCGTTGGACAGGTAAGGGGTGAAGCTTTCTTT | CASVGQVRGEAFF
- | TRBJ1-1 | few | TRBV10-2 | TGCGCCAGCAACCCGGACATCCTTGGTACTGAAGCTTTCTTT | CASNPDILGTEAFF
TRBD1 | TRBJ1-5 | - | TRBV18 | TGTGCCAGCTCACCAAAGACAGGGATGCAGCCCCAGCATTTT | CASSPKTGMQPQHF
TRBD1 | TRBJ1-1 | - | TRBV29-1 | TGCAGCGTTCCGGACAGGGAGAACACTGAAGCTTTCTTT | CSVPDRENTEAFF
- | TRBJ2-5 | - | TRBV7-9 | TGTGCCAGCAGCTTAGCGTCTGGGGGGGGCAGAGAGACCCAGTACTTC | CASSLASGGGRETQYF
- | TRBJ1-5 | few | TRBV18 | TGTGCCAGCTCACCACCTGGGACTCCAAATCAGCCCCAGCATTTT | CASSPPGTPNQPQHF
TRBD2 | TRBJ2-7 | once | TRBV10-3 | TGTGCCATCAGTGAAACAAGCGGGGTCTACGAGCAGTACTTC | CAISETSGVYEQYF
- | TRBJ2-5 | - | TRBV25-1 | TGTGCCGCGGAGCAGCAGCAGGAGACCCAGTACTTC | CAAEQQQETQYF
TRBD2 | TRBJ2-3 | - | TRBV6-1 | TGTGCCAGCAGTGGACTAGCGGGGGGGCCAGATACGCAGTATTTT | CASSGLAGGPDTQYF
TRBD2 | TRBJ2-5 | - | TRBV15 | TGTGCCACCAGCCGAACAGCGGGAGGGCCGGATGAGACCCAGTACTTC | CATSRTAGGPDETQYF
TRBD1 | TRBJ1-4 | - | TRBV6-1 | TGTGCCAGCAGTGAAACAGGGGAATTGTATGAAAAACTGTTTTTT | CASSETGELYEKLFF
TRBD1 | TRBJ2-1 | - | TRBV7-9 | TGTGCCAGCAGCTTAACCCTCGGACAGGCAGCATACAATGAGCAGTTCTTC | CASSLTLGQAAYNEQFF
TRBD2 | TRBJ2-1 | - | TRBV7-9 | TGTGCCAGCAGCTCCCAGACTAGCCCCACGACCGATGAGCAGTTCTTC | CASSSQTSPTTDEQFF
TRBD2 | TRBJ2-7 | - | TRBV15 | TGTGCCACCAGCATCAGCGGGGGGACCTACGAGCAGTACTTC | CATSISGGTYEQYF
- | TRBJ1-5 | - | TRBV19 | TGTGCCAGTACCATGGGAGGGGGGCTTCAGCCCCAGCATTTT | CASTMGGGLQPQHF
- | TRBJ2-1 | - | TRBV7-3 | TGTGCCAGCAGCCATCTTCTCGGGGGTACCGACAATGAGCAGTTCTTC | CASSHLLGGTDNEQFF
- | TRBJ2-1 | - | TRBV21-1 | TGTGCCAGCAGCAAAGTCCAGCGGGAGTGGTATGAGCAGTTCTTC | CASSKVQREWYEQFF
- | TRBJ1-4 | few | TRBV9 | TGTGCCAGCAGCGTAGACAGCCGTAATGAAAAACTGTTTTTT | CASSVDSRNEKLFF
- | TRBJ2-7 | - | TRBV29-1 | TGCAGCGCCGACGACACAAGCGAGCAGTACTTC | CSADDTSEQYF
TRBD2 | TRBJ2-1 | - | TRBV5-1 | TGCGCCAGCAGCTTGGCGGGACTAGCGGGAGGTGGGTACTACAATGAGCAGTTCTTC | CASSLAGLAGGGYYNEQFF